Listed below are T cell receptor beta chains from one sample, sequenced in a study of shared T cell receptors in the human thymus. The assay was immunoSEQ multiplex PCR, and TCRdb's table has in-frame clones only and misses some. The sample carries around 340,000 clones, over 90% recorded once. The sequenced material came from thymocytes. These receptor sequences come from a human donor. CDR3s include the opening cysteine and the closing phenylalanine or tryptophan. The order of the fields is J gene, clone size, V gene, D gene, CDR3 length, CDR3 protein, CDR3 DNA. The D gene is left open where the match is weak. Part of the rows lack a size; the others show once, few, many or a class for expanded clones.

TRBJ1-1 | - | TRBV29-1 | - | 12 | CSKERRRTEAFF | TGCAGCAAGGAAAGGCGAAGAACTGAAGCTTTCTTT
TRBJ2-3 | - | TRBV4-3 | TRBD1 | 18 | CASSRNGWGQGDTDTQYF | TGCGCCAGCAGCCGCAATGGGTGGGGACAGGGGGATACAGATACGCAGTATTTT
TRBJ2-7 | once | TRBV25-1 | TRBD1 | 15 | CASLGWMDRAYEQYF | TGTGCCAGCTTGGGATGGATGGACAGGGCCTACGAGCAGTACTTC
TRBJ2-2 | - | TRBV7-2 | TRBD2 | 16 | CASSLLGGVNTGELFF | TGTGCCAGCAGCTTATTGGGAGGGGTTAACACCGGGGAGCTGTTTTTT
TRBJ2-3 | - | TRBV4-1 | TRBD2 | 15 | CASSQGWREGDTQYF | TGCGCCAGCAGCCAAGGGTGGAGGGAGGGGGATACGCAGTATTTT
TRBJ2-3 | - | TRBV2 | TRBD2 | 14 | CASRTSGNSDTQYF | TGTGCCAGCAGGACTAGCGGAAACTCAGATACGCAGTATTTT
TRBJ2-7 | - | TRBV11-2 | TRBD1 | 15 | CASSSPGQGAYEQYF | TGTGCCAGCAGCTCCCCGGGACAGGGCGCATACGAGCAGTACTTC
TRBJ2-2 | - | TRBV30 | TRBD2 | 17 | CAWSVASLAGNTGELFF | TGTGCCTGGAGTGTAGCGTCCCTAGCGGGAAACACCGGGGAGCTGTTTTTT
TRBJ1-1 | - | TRBV29-1 | - | 14 | CSVEDQDRTTEAFF | TGCAGCGTTGAAGATCAGGACCGGACCACTGAAGCTTTCTTT
TRBJ2-7 | - | TRBV21-1 | - | 18 | CASSGRDRGIQPSYEQYF | TGTGCCAGCAGCGGCCGGGACAGGGGGATCCAACCCTCCTACGAGCAGTACTTC
TRBJ2-7 | - | TRBV7-2 | - | 14 | CASSEGLGSYEQYF | TGTGCCAGCAGCGAGGGACTCGGTTCCTACGAGCAGTACTTC
TRBJ2-4 | - | TRBV5-6 | - | 15 | CASSLELQGHYIQYF | TGTGCCAGCAGCTTGGAACTACAGGGTCATTACATTCAGTACTTC
TRBJ2-7 | - | TRBV5-6 | - | 16 | CASSRARNPDVFEQYF | TGTGCCAGCAGCCGGGCCCGGAACCCCGATGTTTTTGAGCAGTACTTC
TRBJ2-5 | - | TRBV21-1 | - | 19 | CASSKRRDSGSGDTETQYF | TGTGCCAGCAGCAAACGGCGGGATAGCGGGAGTGGGGATACGGAGACCCAGTACTTC
TRBJ2-3 | - | TRBV28 | TRBD2 | 18 | CASSIILEREGPPDTQYF | TGTGCCAGCAGTATAATACTAGAGCGGGAGGGCCCTCCAGATACGCAGTATTTT
TRBJ2-7 | - | TRBV2 | - | 13 | CASTVGRLYEQYF | TGTGCCAGCACGGTAGGACGCCTCTACGAGCAGTACTTC
TRBJ2-1 | - | TRBV4-1 | TRBD2 | 19 | CASSRTVLAGGFSYNEQFF | TGCGCCAGCAGCCGAACGGTCCTAGCGGGAGGGTTCTCCTACAATGAGCAGTTCTTC
TRBJ2-5 | - | TRBV18 | - | 14 | CASSPRDQEETQYF | TGTGCCAGCTCACCACGAGACCAAGAAGAGACCCAGTACTTC
TRBJ2-5 | - | TRBV27 | TRBD2 | 17 | CASSWRGASGDQETQYF | TGTGCCAGCAGTTGGAGGGGCGCTAGCGGTGATCAAGAGACCCAGTACTTC
TRBJ1-1 | - | TRBV19 | - | 13 | CASSTGYGTEAFF | TGTGCCAGTAGTACAGGGTACGGTACTGAAGCTTTCTTT
TRBJ2-1 | - | TRBV27 | - | 13 | CASSQTRANEQFF | TGTGCCAGCAGCCAGACAAGAGCCAATGAGCAGTTCTTC
TRBJ2-1 | - | TRBV7-2 | TRBD2 | 15 | CASSPAGDDGDEQFF | TGTGCCAGCAGCCCTGCGGGAGACGACGGGGATGAGCAGTTCTTC
TRBJ2-1 | - | TRBV11-2 | TRBD2 | 16 | CASSTGLAGIYNEQFF | TGTGCCAGCAGCACAGGACTAGCGGGGATCTACAATGAGCAGTTCTTC
TRBJ2-3 | - | TRBV6-5 | - | 15 | CASQQTRTGADTQYF | TGTGCCAGCCAACAGACCCGAACGGGGGCAGATACGCAGTATTTT
TRBJ1-2 | once | TRBV6-1 | - | 16 | CASSEARSGLGYGYTF | TGTGCCAGCAGTGAAGCGAGATCAGGGTTAGGCTATGGCTACACCTTC
TRBJ2-3 | - | TRBV5-1 | - | 17 | CASSLEEGRGLEDTQYF | TGCGCCAGCAGCTTGGAGGAGGGGCGGGGGCTCGAAGATACGCAGTATTTT
TRBJ1-5 | once | TRBV7-2 | - | 16 | CASSLKGWKGNQPQHF | TGTGCCAGCAGCTTAAAGGGGTGGAAGGGCAATCAGCCCCAGCATTTT
TRBJ2-1 | - | TRBV28 | - | 13 | CASSLAGTDEQFF | TGTGCCAGCAGTTTAGCGGGGACTGATGAGCAGTTCTTC
TRBJ1-1 | - | TRBV19 | TRBD1 | 14 | CASRGRGTHTEAFF | TGTGCCAGTAGGGGCAGGGGGACACACACTGAAGCTTTCTTT
TRBJ2-1 | - | TRBV19 | - | 15 | CASSMAGWAYHEQFF | TGTGCCAGTAGTATGGCGGGATGGGCGTACCATGAGCAGTTCTTC
TRBJ2-2 | - | TRBV5-1 | - | 14 | CASSLGHTTGELFF | TGCGCCAGCAGCTTGGGACATACCACCGGGGAGCTGTTTTTT
TRBJ1-3 | - | TRBV30 | - | 17 | CAWSLKKVKLSGNTIYF | TGTGCCTGGAGTCTCAAAAAAGTAAAACTCTCTGGAAACACCATATATTTT
TRBJ2-4 | - | TRBV4-2 | - | 17 | CASSQEGAPLAKNIQYF | TGTGCCAGCAGCCAAGAAGGCGCCCCGCTAGCCAAAAACATTCAGTACTTC
TRBJ1-1 | once | TRBV7-9 | - | 13 | CASSLGAEDEAFF | TGTGCCAGCAGCTTAGGGGCCGAGGATGAAGCTTTCTTT
TRBJ2-5 | - | TRBV11-2 | TRBD2 | 18 | CASSGIGLAGGGRETQYF | TGTGCCAGCAGCGGAATAGGACTAGCGGGAGGTGGGCGAGAGACCCAGTACTTC
TRBJ1-1 | - | TRBV5-1 | - | 19 | CASSHDGTHSFLLDTEAFF | TGCGCCAGCAGCCACGACGGGACACACTCCTTTCTTTTGGACACTGAAGCTTTCTTT
TRBJ2-7 | - | TRBV5-5 | TRBD2 | 17 | CASSSRTSGRAPYEQYF | TGTGCCAGCAGCTCCCGGACTAGCGGGAGGGCTCCCTACGAGCAGTACTTC
TRBJ2-7 | - | TRBV7-4 | - | 16 | CASRQRPDGNGYEQYF | TGTGCCAGCAGGCAACGACCAGACGGGAATGGCTACGAGCAGTACTTC
TRBJ2-7 | - | TRBV7-9 | TRBD2 | 15 | CASSSFKDPSGGQYF | TGTGCCAGCAGCTCTTTCAAGGACCCGTCGGGGGGGCAGTACTTC
TRBJ2-1 | - | TRBV7-2 | - | 17 | CASSLEGLAAPYNEQFF | TGTGCCAGCAGCTTAGAAGGGCTAGCAGCCCCCTACAATGAGCAGTTCTTC
TRBJ2-7 | - | TRBV4-3 | TRBD2 | 13 | CASSQAAGYEQYF | TGCGCCAGCAGCCAAGCAGCGGGGTACGAGCAGTACTTC
TRBJ1-5 | - | TRBV6-1 | - | 13 | CASSTGPWEPQHF | TGTGCCAGCAGTACCGGGCCTTGGGAGCCCCAGCATTTT
TRBJ1-4 | - | TRBV5-1 | TRBD1 | 15 | CASSLGNRTGGKLFF | TGCGCCAGCAGCTTGGGAAACAGGACAGGGGGAAAACTGTTTTTT
TRBJ1-1 | - | TRBV4-3 | - | 17 | CASSHTTPGEDDSEAFF | TGCGCCAGCAGCCACACAACCCCAGGGGAGGACGACTCTGAAGCTTTCTTT
TRBJ2-7 | - | TRBV18 | - | 17 | CASSPTRFSGGSYEQYF | TGTGCCAGCTCACCAACCCGGTTTAGCGGAGGCTCCTACGAGCAGTACTTC
TRBJ1-2 | - | TRBV18 | - | 14 | CASSPPLSSPGYTF | TGTGCCAGCTCACCTCCACTGTCGAGCCCGGGCTACACCTTC
TRBJ1-1 | - | TRBV5-1 | TRBD1 | 13 | CASSSLRQGKAFF | TGCGCCAGCAGCTCGTTACGACAGGGGAAAGCTTTCTTT
TRBJ2-7 | - | TRBV30 | TRBD2 | 10 | CASPGLEQYF | TGTGCCTCCCCGGGACTAGAGCAGTACTTC
TRBJ2-1 | - | TRBV6-1 | TRBD2 | 15 | CASNPGGGSGNEQFF | TGTGCCAGCAACCCCGGGGGGGGTAGCGGGAATGAGCAGTTCTTC
TRBJ1-3 | - | TRBV19 | TRBD1 | 18 | CASNPGQQPYIPGNTIYF | TGTGCCAGTAATCCGGGACAGCAGCCTTACATCCCTGGAAACACCATATATTTT
TRBJ1-2 | - | TRBV7-9 | - | 13 | CASSLIGDYGYTF | TGTGCCAGCAGCTTAATCGGAGACTATGGCTACACCTTC